The clone carrying this T cell receptor (beta chain) came up a few times. Its antigen remains unidentified. The data are from a study of identical twins. TCRdb reanalysed the 5' RACE reads using MiXCR and keeps one entry per CDR3 protein. Of under 900,000 distinct CDR3 sequences in the sample, around 12% were seen once. Study-wide results and limits: Compared with unrelated sharing, twin-shared out-of-frame alpha sequences had more low-probability sequences. Carriage of fewer insertions was seen in abundant cord blood beta clonotypes, whereas memory repertoires showed none.

Germline assignment: CDR1 MDHEN and CDR2 SYDVKM. The V and J ends lost 6 bases and 3 bases respectively, with 9 bases between them. The length of the CDR3 is 13 residues. These data were also filed under a second study, of yellow fever vaccine responses in identical twins.

The sample consisted of PBMCs. V usage is TRBV28 and J usage is TRBJ1-5, with D hard to call. The source of this sequence is a woman aged 18-35 years in good health. DNA for the CDR3: TGTGCCAGCAGATCACACGACAATCAGCCCCAGCATTTT. Encoded protein: CASRSHDNQPQHF.